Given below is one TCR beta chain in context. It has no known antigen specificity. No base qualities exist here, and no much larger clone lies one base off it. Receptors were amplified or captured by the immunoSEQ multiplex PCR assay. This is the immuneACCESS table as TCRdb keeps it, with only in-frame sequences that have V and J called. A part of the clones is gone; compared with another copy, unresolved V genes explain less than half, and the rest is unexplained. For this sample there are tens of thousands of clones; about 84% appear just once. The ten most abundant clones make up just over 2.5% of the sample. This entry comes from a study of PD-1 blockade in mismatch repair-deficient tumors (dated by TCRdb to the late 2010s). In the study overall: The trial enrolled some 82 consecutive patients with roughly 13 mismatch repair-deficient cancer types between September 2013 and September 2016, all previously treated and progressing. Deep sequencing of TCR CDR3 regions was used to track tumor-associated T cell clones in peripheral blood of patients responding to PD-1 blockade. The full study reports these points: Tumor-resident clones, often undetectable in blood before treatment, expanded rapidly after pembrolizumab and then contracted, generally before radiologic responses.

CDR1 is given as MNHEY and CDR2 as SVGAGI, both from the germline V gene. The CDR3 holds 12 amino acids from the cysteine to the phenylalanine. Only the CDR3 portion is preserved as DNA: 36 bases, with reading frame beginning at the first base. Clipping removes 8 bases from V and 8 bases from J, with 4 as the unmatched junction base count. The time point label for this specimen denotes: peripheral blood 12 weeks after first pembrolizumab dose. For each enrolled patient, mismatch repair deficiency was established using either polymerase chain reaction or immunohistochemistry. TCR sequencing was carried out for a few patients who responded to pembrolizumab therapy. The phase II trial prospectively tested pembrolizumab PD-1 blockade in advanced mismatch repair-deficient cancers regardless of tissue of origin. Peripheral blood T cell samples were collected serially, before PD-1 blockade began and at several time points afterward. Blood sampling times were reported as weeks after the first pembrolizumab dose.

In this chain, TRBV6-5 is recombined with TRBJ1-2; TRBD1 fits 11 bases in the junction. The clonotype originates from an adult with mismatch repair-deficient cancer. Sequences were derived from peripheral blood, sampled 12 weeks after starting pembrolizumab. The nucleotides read TGTGCCAGCTCGGGACAGGGGGGAGGCTACACCTTC. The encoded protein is CASSGQGGGYTF.